The 10 T cell receptor beta chains listed next were all sequenced from one sample in a study of response to subunit inactivated influenza vaccine. TCRdb recomputed calls from the RT-PCR reads with MiXCR, one row per CDR3 protein. Among a few hundred thousand distinct CDR3 sequences listed, 11% were seen once. The data were also submitted as part of a second study, on T cells expressing NK-cell markers. That source reports: UMIs were included in TCR beta cDNA generated by 5'RACE template switching.

This sample comprised PBMCs from blood, obtained on the day of vaccination. The receptor set was obtained from a man aged 50-59 years who received an inactivated influenza vaccine.

This chain uses TRBV5-5 with TRBJ1-1, with D possibly matching TRBD1 (5 bases). Germline V gives CDR1 SGHKS, CDR2 YYEKEE (reference sequence). There are 15 residues in the CDR3. Trimming removed 4 bases from V and 4 bases from J, with 17 bases in between. CDR3 bases: TGTGCCAGCAGCCATCAGGGCTCTAGAGGCACTGAAGCTTTCTTT. It codes for CASSHQGSRGTEAFF.

V is TRBV10-3 and J is TRBJ1-5, with TRBD1 matching 7 bases. Germline CDR1 is ENHRY and CDR2 is SYGVKD. V shed 4 bases, J shed 5 bases, and the junction held 8 bases outside the gene matches. The CDR3 totals 15 residues. In nucleotides, the CDR3 is TGTGCCATCAGTGGGGAGACAGGGAAGGATCAGCCCCAGCATTTT. As protein: CAISGETGKDQPQHF.

This clonotype has a handful of counts. The V and J genes are TRBV6-1 and TRBJ1-2, with TRBD1 matching over 8 bases. V trimming: 6 bases; J trimming: 8 bases; junction bases outside the gene matches: 14. Germline V gene lookup returns CDR1 MNHNS and CDR2 SASEGT. This CDR3 comprises 15 residues. The CDR3 reads CASSPNLRQGKGYTF. DNA of the CDR3: TGTGCCAGCAGCCCAAACCTGAGACAGGGGAAAGGCTACACCTTC.

This chain links TRBV5-6 with TRBJ2-3; D could derive from TRBD1 or TRBD2 (5 bases each). Germline V gene lookup returns CDR1 SGHDT and CDR2 YYEEEE. The CDR3 is made up of 13 amino acids. V lost 4 bases to trimming and J lost 9 bases, with 15 bases between them. The CDR3 region is CASSAWQGATQYF. CDR3 bases: TGTGCCAGCAGCGCCTGGCAGGGAGCGACGCAGTATTTT.

The DNA of the CDR3 is TGTGCCACCGGCGTGGGTCCCGGGGCCAACGTCCTGACTTTC. It is translated as CATGVGPGANVLTF. The chain joins TRBV24-1 to TRBJ2-6; D gene ambiguous. Germline V gene lookup returns CDR1 KGHDR and CDR2 SFDVKD. V was pared by 9 bases and J by 4 bases, with 12 bases between. The CDR3 is 14 residues long.

V is TRBV5-1 and J is TRBJ2-3; 11 bases match TRBD2. The CDR3 has 16 residues. Germline CDR1 reads SGHRS; CDR2 reads YFSETQ. With 2 bases clipped from V and 3 bases from J, the junction kept 5 bases outside the gene matches. The CDR3, as DNA: TGCGCCAGCAGCTTCACGACTAGCGGGATTACAGATACGCAGTATTTT. Its protein is CASSFTTSGITDTQYF.

This clonotype was picked up many times. V and J are TRBV12-3 or TRBV12-4 and TRBJ1-2; D gene unclear. This CDR3 is 12 amino acids long. V was trimmed by 6 bases and J by 6 bases, leaving 11 bases between them. CDR3 DNA: TGTGCCAGCAGGAAAACCTTGCATGGCTACACCTTC. It yields the protein CASRKTLHGYTF.

This clonotype was observed at least ten times. The V and J genes are TRBV6-2 or TRBV6-3 and TRBJ2-5; no clear D. This CDR3 is built from 14 residues. Trimming stripped 4 bases from V and 3 bases from J, with 12 bases between. Germline CDR1 is MNHEY and CDR2 is SVGEGT. CDR3 residues: CASSSVAWEETQYF. CDR3 coding DNA: TGTGCCAGCAGTTCGGTAGCCTGGGAAGAGACCCAGTACTTC.

The sample holds a few counts of this clonotype. The CDR3 DNA reads as TGTGCCAGCAGCCCGGGGAGGGGGCGGTGGGAGCAGTACTTC. As protein: CASSPGRGRWEQYF. V gene TRBV2 combines with J gene TRBJ2-7; D is perhaps TRBD1 or TRBD2 (7 bases each). The CDR3 sequence is 14 residues long. Germline V gene data show CDR1 as SNHLY and CDR2 as FYNNEI. The ends were cut back, 6 bases at V and 7 bases at J, with 19 bases in the middle.

The V and J genes are TRBV4-1 and TRBJ2-1; D may be TRBD2 (7 bases). The CDR3 has 16 residues. The V end lost 1 base, the J end lost 0 bases, and 10 bases lay between the germline ends. The germline V gene encodes CDR1 MGHRA and CDR2 YSYEKL. CDR3 in DNA: TGCGCCAGCAGCCAAGGGAGGGGGGGCTCCTACAATGAGCAGTTCTTC. Amino acid sequence: CASSQGRGGSYNEQFF.